The entry below gives a single T cell receptor beta chain sequence along with its context. Sequencing was performed with immunoSEQ multiplex PCR; in TCRdb, only in-frame clones are kept and a portion is missing. The sample has 300,000 to 400,000 clones, 88% seen once. The data derive from a study of blood T cell repertoires in COVID-19. Germline lookup yields CDR1 SGHTA and CDR2 FQGNSA. The CDR3 extends over 15 amino acids. V lost 5 bases, J lost 3 bases, and 8 bases stayed unmatched. The specimen was PBMCs or T cells enriched from blood (not recorded which). The receptor comes from a woman under 40 with acute COVID-19. This chain links TRBV7-2 with TRBJ1-1, with TRBD1 matching over 8 bases. The CDR3 DNA reads as TGTGCCAGCAGCCCGCCGGACAGGGACGACACTGAAGCTTTCTTT. Encoded protein: CASSPPDRDDTEAFF.